This T cell receptor beta chain was obtained from a study of blood T cell repertoires in COVID-19. Study overall: From the United States, Italy and Spain came samples of acute and convalescent COVID-19.

Trimming cost V 4 bases and J 0 bases, with 11 bases left between them. Germline-derived CDR1 and CDR2 are SGHRS and YFSETQ. The CDR3 has 14 amino acids. Using immunoSEQ multiplex PCR, the repertoire was profiled, and TCRdb retains in-frame clones only, with some absent. The repertoire consists of about 270,000 clones, with around nine tenths occurring once and the leading ten covering about 8.6%. The sequence was obtained from a man aged 40-55 years with active or convalescent COVID-19. The specimen was peripheral blood. V and J are TRBV5-1 and TRBJ2-7; D remains unclear. The CDR3 nucleotides read TGCGCCAGCAGCGCCCGGTCAAGCTCCTACGAGCAGTACTTC. Encoded protein: CASSARSSSYEQYF.